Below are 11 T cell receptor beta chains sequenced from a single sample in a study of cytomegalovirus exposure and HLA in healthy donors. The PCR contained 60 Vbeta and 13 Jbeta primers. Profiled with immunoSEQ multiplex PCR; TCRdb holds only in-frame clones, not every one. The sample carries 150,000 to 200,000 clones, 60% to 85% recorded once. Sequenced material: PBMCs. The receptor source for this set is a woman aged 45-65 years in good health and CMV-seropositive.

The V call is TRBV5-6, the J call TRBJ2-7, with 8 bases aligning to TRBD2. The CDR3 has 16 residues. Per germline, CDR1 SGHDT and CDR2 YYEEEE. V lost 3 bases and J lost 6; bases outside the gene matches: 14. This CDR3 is CASSSRGRGAPSEQYF. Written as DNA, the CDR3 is TGTGCCAGCAGCTCTAGAGGGCGGGGGGCCCCGAGCGAGCAGTACTTC. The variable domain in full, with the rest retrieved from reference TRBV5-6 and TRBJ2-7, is DAGVTQSPTHLIKTRGQQVTLRCSPKSGHDTVSWYQQALGQGPQFIFQYYEEEERQRGNFPDRFSGHQFPNYSSELNVNALLLGDSALYLCASSSRGRGAPSEQYFGPGTRLTVT.

The CDR3 sequence is CASSGTSGRIRYEQYF. The CDR3 DNA sequence: TGTGCCAGCTCAGGGACTAGCGGGAGGATTCGGTACGAGCAGTACTTC. The chain has TRBV18 and TRBJ2-7; TRBD2 agrees at 15 bases. CDR3 length: 16 amino acids. Germline V gene sequence: CDR1 KGHSH, CDR2 LQKENI. Trimming removed 5 bases from V and 4 bases from J; junction bases left unmatched: 6.

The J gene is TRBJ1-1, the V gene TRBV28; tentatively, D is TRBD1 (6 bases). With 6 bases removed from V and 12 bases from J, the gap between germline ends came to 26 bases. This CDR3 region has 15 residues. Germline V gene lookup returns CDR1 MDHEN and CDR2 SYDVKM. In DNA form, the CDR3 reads TGTGCCAGCAGACGACGATCCGGACAGATATCGACAACTTTCTTT. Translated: CASRRRSGQISTTFF.

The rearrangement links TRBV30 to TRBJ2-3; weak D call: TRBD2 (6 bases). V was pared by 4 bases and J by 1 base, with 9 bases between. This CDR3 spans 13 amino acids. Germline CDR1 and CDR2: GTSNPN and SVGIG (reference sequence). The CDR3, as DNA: TGTGCCTGGACGGGACTCCGCACAGATACGCAGTATTTT. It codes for CAWTGLRTDTQYF.

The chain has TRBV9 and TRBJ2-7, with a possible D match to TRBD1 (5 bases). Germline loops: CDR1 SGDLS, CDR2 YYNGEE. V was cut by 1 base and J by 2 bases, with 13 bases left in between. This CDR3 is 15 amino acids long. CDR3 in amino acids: CASSVSAGLAYEQYF. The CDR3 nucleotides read TGTGCCAGCAGCGTATCCGCAGGGTTAGCCTACGAGCAGTACTTC.

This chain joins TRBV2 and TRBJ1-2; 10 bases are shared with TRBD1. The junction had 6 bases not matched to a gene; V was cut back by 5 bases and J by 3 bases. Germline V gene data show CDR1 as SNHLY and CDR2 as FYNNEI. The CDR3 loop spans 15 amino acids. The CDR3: CASSPTGTGDYGYTF. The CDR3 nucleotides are TGTGCCAGCAGTCCAACGGGGACAGGGGACTATGGCTACACCTTC.

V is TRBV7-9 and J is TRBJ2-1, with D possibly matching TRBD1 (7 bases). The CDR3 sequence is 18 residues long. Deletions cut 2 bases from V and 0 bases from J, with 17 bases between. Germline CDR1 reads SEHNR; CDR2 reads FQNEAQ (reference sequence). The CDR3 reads CASSLLQGGLSSYNEQFF. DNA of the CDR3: TGTGCCAGCAGCTTACTGCAGGGGGGCTTAAGCTCCTACAATGAGCAGTTCTTC.

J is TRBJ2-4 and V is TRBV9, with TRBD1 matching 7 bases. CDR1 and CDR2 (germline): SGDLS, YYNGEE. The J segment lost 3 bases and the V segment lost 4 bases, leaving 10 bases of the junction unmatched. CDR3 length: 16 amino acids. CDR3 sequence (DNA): TGTGCCAGCAGCCCTACCCTAAACAGGGGCAAAAACATTCAGTACTTC. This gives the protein CASSPTLNRGKNIQYF.

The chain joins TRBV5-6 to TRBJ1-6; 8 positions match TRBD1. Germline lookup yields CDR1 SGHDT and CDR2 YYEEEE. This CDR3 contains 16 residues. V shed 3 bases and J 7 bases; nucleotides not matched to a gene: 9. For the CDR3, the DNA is TGTGCCAGCAGCTCCAGGGGGCTCGCACCCAATTCACCCCTCCACTTT. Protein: CASSSRGLAPNSPLHF.

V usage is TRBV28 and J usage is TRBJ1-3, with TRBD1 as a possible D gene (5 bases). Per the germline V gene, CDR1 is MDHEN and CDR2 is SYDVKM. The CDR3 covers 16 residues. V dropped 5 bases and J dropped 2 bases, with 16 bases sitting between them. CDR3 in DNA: TGTGCCAGCAGTAAGATCCTCCGGACACCTGGAAACACCATATATTTT. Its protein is CASSKILRTPGNTIYF.

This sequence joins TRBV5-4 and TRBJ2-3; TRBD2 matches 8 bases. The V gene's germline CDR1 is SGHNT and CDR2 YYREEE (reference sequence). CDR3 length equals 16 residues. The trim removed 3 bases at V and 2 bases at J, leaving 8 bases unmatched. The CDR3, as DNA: TGTGCCAGCAGCTCTCAGCGGGGGCGAGACACAGATACGCAGTATTTT. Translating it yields CASSSQRGRDTDTQYF.